The 26 T cell receptor beta chains reported below all come from one sample, sequenced in a study of blood T cell repertoires in COVID-19. Repertoires were generated with immunoSEQ multiplex PCR, while TCRdb's copy carries only in-frame clones and drops some. Of roughly 70,000 clones in the sample, about four fifths are singletons; the top ten hold 9.7%. Sequencing was performed on peripheral blood. All receptors come from a human donor in a cohort sampled during active COVID-19.

The V and J genes are TRBV5-4 and TRBJ1-3; D is unclear. Between the trimmed V and J ends, which lost 4 bases and 0 bases, there was a span of 11 bases. Germline CDR1 is SGHNT and CDR2 is YYREEE (reference sequence). CDR3 size: 15 residues. The CDR3 DNA follows: TGTGCCAGCAGCGGAGGCCACAGCTCTGGAAACACCATATATTTT. Protein product: CASSGGHSSGNTIYF.

The chain carries TRBV7-9 and TRBJ2-7; TRBD2 matches 9 bases. The CDR3 runs 17 residues. V was clipped by 6 bases and J by 4 bases; unmatched bases: 16. Per germline, CDR1 SEHNR and CDR2 FQNEAQ (reference sequence). The CDR3, as DNA: TGTGCCAGCAGTTCCTCCCAAAGCGGGAGGCTCTCGTACGAGCAGTACTTC. Encoded protein: CASSSSQSGRLSYEQYF. Variable domain in full (rest from reference TRBV7-9 and TRBJ2-7): DTGVSQNPRHKITKRGQNVTFRCDPISEHNRLYWYRQTLGQGPEFLTYFQNEAQLEKSRLLSDRFSAERPKGSFSTLEIQRTEQGDSAMYLCASSSSQSGRLSYEQYFGPGTRLTVT.

A few counts support this clone. The CDR3 loop is CASSGTGGTEAFF. The CDR3 nucleotides are TGTGCCAGCAGCGGGACAGGGGGCACTGAAGCTTTCTTT. The chain is built from TRBV6-6 and TRBJ1-1, with 11 nucleotides matching TRBD1. Trimming cost V 6 bases and J 4 bases; bases outside gene matches: 1. This CDR3 spans 13 amino acids. CDR1 and CDR2 from the germline V gene are MNHNY and SVGAGI (reference sequence).

This clone was seen a handful of times. The genes are TRBV6-5 and TRBJ2-7; D may be TRBD1 (6 bases). The CDR3 has 15 residues. Trimming removed 2 bases at V and 6 bases at J, with 17 bases between. Germline CDR1 is MNHEY and CDR2 is SVGAGI. The CDR3 protein is CASSYRNTGLSEQYF. The CDR3 bases are TGTGCCAGCAGTTACCGGAACACAGGGCTAAGCGAGCAGTACTTC.

The chain has TRBV5-1 and TRBJ2-3; the D gene is possibly TRBD2 (8 bases). CDR1 is SGHRS and CDR2 is YFSETQ in the germline V gene. The CDR3 covers 15 residues. V lost 7 bases, J lost 1 base, and 16 bases lay in between. Here the CDR3 DNA reads TGCGCCAGCGCCACGGGGGGGACAGGCACAGATACGCAGTATTTT. Translated: CASATGGTGTDTQYF.

The chain has TRBV12-3 or TRBV12-4 and TRBJ2-7; the D is unclear. V was shortened by 3 bases and J by 4 bases, with 10 bases between the two germline ends. CDR3 length: 13 residues. In DNA form, the CDR3 reads TGTGCCAGCAGTTTGAGGCCGGTTTACGAGCAGTACTTC. It yields the protein CASSLRPVYEQYF.

This chain joins TRBV5-1 and TRBJ2-3; the match to TRBD1 covers 9 bases. Germline CDR1 and CDR2: SGHRS and YFSETQ. This CDR3 has 15 amino acids. V dropped 3 bases and J dropped 4; count of bases not matched to a gene: 6. The chain's CDR3 is CASSYLTGGADTQYF. CDR3 nucleotide sequence: TGCGCCAGCAGCTACCTTACAGGGGGCGCAGATACGCAGTATTTT.

To note about this clone: This sample also contains other DNA sequences that code for the same CDR3. This chain links TRBV28 with TRBJ2-7, with D possibly being TRBD1 (6 bases). V lost 2 bases and J 2 bases, leaving 7 bases between the germline ends. CDR1 is MDHEN and CDR2 is SYDVKM in the germline V gene. This CDR3 has 13 residues. DNA for the CDR3: TGTGCCAGCAGTTTAGGGACACCCTACGAGCAGTACTTC. It codes for CASSLGTPYEQYF. The whole variable domain, filled in from reference TRBV28 and TRBJ2-7, reads DVKVTQSSRYLVKRTGEKVFLECVQDMDHENMFWYRQDPGLGLRLIYFSYDVKMKEKGDIPEGYSVSREKKERFSLILESASTNQTSMYLCASSLGTPYEQYFGPGTRLTVT.

The chain recombines TRBV4-3 with TRBJ2-7, with 7 positions matching TRBD1. The CDR3 has 15 residues. Germline assignment: CDR1 LGHNA and CDR2 YSLEER. Losses at the gene ends were 1 base for V and 4 bases for J; bases not matched to a gene: 7. The DNA for the CDR3 is TGCGCCAGCAGCCAAGGGTGGGGACAGAAATACGAGCAGTACTTC. Its protein product is CASSQGWGQKYEQYF.

A remark on this clone: Mismatch with germline at one junction end may stem from a read error. This chain links TRBV2 with TRBJ2-5; D might be TRBD2 (5 bases). Germline V lookup: CDR1 SNHLY, CDR2 FYNNEI. The CDR3 spans 15 residues. CDR3 nucleotide sequence: TGTGCCAGCATTCGACTCCGGATGGGGTGGGAGACCCAATACTTC. It yields the protein CASIRLRMGWETQYF.

The V call is TRBV4-3, the J call TRBJ2-7; tentative D call: TRBD1 (6 bases). With 0 bases removed from V and 3 bases from J, the gap between germline ends came to 12 bases. The germline V gene encodes CDR1 LGHNA and CDR2 YSLEER. CDR3 length: 15 amino acids. CDR3 coding DNA: TGCGCCAGCAGCCAAGAACAGGGCGGTTACTACGAGCAGTACTTC. This gives the protein CASSQEQGGYYEQYF.

This clone appeared a few times. V usage is TRBV7-9 and J usage is TRBJ2-7; 7 positions agree with TRBD2. This CDR3 has 13 residues. J was trimmed by 2 bases and V by 9 bases; bases with no gene match: 7. Germline CDR1 reads SEHNR; CDR2 reads FQNEAQ (reference sequence). CDR3 sequence: CARRDYPTYEQYF. The CDR3 coding sequence is TGTGCCAGGCGGGACTACCCGACCTACGAGCAGTACTTC.

The V gene is TRBV3-1 (or the pseudogene TRBV3-2), the J gene TRBJ1-2; D call uncertain. Trimming removed 0 bases from V and 2 bases from J, with 7 bases in between. This CDR3 region has 14 residues. The germline CDR1 and CDR2 sequences are LGHDT and YNNKEL (reference sequence). CDR3 nucleotides: TGTGCCAGCAGCCAAGATCCCCTAAACTATGGCTACACCTTC. Translating it yields CASSQDPLNYGYTF.

The gene calls are TRBV12-3 or TRBV12-4 and TRBJ2-5; D remains unclear. The CDR3 spans 13 residues. V lost 5 bases to trimming and J lost 7 bases, with 14 bases between them. CDR3 sequence (DNA): TGTGCCAGCAGTCCGGCCACAGCTGGGACCCAGTACTTC. This gives the protein CASSPATAGTQYF.

The gene calls are TRBV29-1 and TRBJ2-2, with a tentative D call TRBD1 (7 bases). Germline V CDR1 and CDR2: SQVTM, ANQGSEA. The CDR3 contains 13 residues. With 0 bases removed from V and 6 bases from J, the gap between germline ends came to 8 bases. CDR3 loop: CSVEDRGAGELFF. CDR3 DNA sequence: TGCAGCGTTGAAGACAGGGGGGCCGGGGAGCTGTTTTTT.

The chain is built from TRBV9 and TRBJ2-7; 10 bases align to TRBD1. Germline values: CDR1 SGDLS, CDR2 YYNGEE. The CDR3 contains 15 residues. V was pared by 4 bases and J by 5 bases, with 9 bases of the junction left unmatched. As DNA, the CDR3 is TGTGCCAGCAGCTTCCGGGACAGGGGAGGAGACGAGCAGTACTTC. It specifies CASSFRDRGGDEQYF. Full variable domain (rest looked up from reference TRBV9 and TRBJ2-7): DSGVTQTPKHLITATGQRVTLRCSPRSGDLSVYWYQQSLDQGLQFLIQYYNGEERAKGNILERFSAQQFPDLHSELNLSSLELGDSALYFCASSFRDRGGDEQYFGPGTRLTVT.

J is TRBJ1-3 and V is TRBV5-5, with D hard to call. The CDR3 length is 15 residues. Germline V gives CDR1 SGHKS, CDR2 YYEKEE (reference sequence). Trimming stripped 1 base from V and 8 bases from J, with 16 bases between. The CDR3 DNA is TGTGCCAGCAGCTTGACTGGGATGGCGGGAGACACCATATATTTT. Translated, it gives CASSLTGMAGDTIYF.

The rearrangement links TRBV5-1 to TRBJ2-1, with D possibly being TRBD2 (5 bases). Germline loops: CDR1 SGHRS, CDR2 YFSETQ. CDR3 length: 14 residues. Between the trimmed V and J ends, which lost 4 bases and 6 bases, there was a span of 14 bases. The DNA for the CDR3 is TGCGCCAGCAGCCCGGGCGGGCAGCTCAATGAGCAGTTCTTC. This gives the protein CASSPGGQLNEQFF.

The chain couples TRBV10-3 to TRBJ2-2, with a weak D call TRBD1 (6 bases). The V gene lost 6 bases and the J gene lost 6 bases, with 14 bases spanning the gap. The CDR3 loop spans 14 amino acids. CDR1 ENHRY and CDR2 SYGVKD come from the germline V gene. CDR3 region: CAIRAGAQAGELFF. In DNA, the CDR3 is TGTGCCATCAGAGCAGGGGCGCAGGCCGGGGAGCTGTTTTTT.

This sequence joins TRBV5-1 and TRBJ2-7; 7 nucleotides match TRBD1. Germline trimming cut 4 bases from V and 3 bases from J; bases unmatched to any gene: 13. This CDR3 contains 16 residues. From germline, CDR1 is SGHRS and CDR2 YFSETQ. As DNA, the CDR3 is TGCGCCAGCAGCGTAGCCGGGACAGCTAATTACTACGAGCAGTACTTC. It is translated as CASSVAGTANYYEQYF.

Only a few counts were recorded for this clone. The chain carries TRBV24-1 and TRBJ2-5, with TRBD1 identical over 9 bases. Unmatched junction bases numbered 7, after V lost 4 bases and J lost 5 bases. Germline loops: CDR1 KGHDR, CDR2 SFDVKD. The CDR3 contains 15 residues. CDR3 bases: TGTGCCACCAGTGAATACGGGACAGGGAGGGAGACCCAGTACTTC. This sequence encodes CATSEYGTGRETQYF.

The chain has TRBV9 and TRBJ1-6; 10 nucleotides agree with TRBD1. The germline gives CDR1 SGDLS, CDR2 YYNGEE. This CDR3 contains 15 residues. V shed 0 bases and J 9 bases; nucleotides not matched to a gene: 3. CDR3 residues: CASSVAGTGASPLHF. The CDR3 DNA sequence: TGTGCCAGCAGCGTAGCCGGGACAGGGGCTTCACCCCTCCACTTT.

The chain joins TRBV6-6 to TRBJ2-5; 9 bases are a match to TRBD2. In germline, CDR1 is MNHNY, CDR2 SVGAGI (reference sequence). Trimming removed 6 bases from V and 4 bases from J; junction bases left unmatched: 9. The CDR3 totals 15 residues. For the CDR3, the DNA is TGTGCCAGCAGCAAAGGGGCGGGAGGGGGAGAGACCCAGTACTTC. As protein: CASSKGAGGGETQYF.

The genes are TRBV7-8 and TRBJ2-1, with 7 bases aligning to TRBD2. Germline CDR1 SGHVS, CDR2 FQNEAQ. The CDR3 covers 17 residues. V shed 1 base, J shed 6 bases, and the junction held 12 bases outside the gene matches. CDR3 amino acids: CASSLVASGSGFNEQFF. CDR3 nucleotide sequence: TGTGCCAGCAGCTTAGTAGCTAGCGGCTCAGGGTTCAATGAGCAGTTCTTC.

The chain couples TRBV5-1 to TRBJ2-1; 8 bases are a match to TRBD2. Trimming cost V 0 bases and J 9 bases; bases outside gene matches: 8. The germline CDR1 and CDR2 sequences are SGHRS and YFSETQ. The CDR3 totals 15 residues. The CDR3 DNA is TGCGCCAGCAGCTTGGATCCGGGAGGGCCTGGTGAGCAGTTCTTC. This sequence encodes CASSLDPGGPGEQFF.

The gene calls are TRBV5-4 and TRBJ2-1, with 16 bases matching TRBD2. Unmatched junction bases numbered 8, after V lost 5 bases and J lost 0 bases. CDR3 length: 19 amino acids. Germline V gene sequence: CDR1 SGHNT, CDR2 YYREEE (reference sequence). This CDR3 reads CASSPRGLAGGSSYNEQFF. The CDR3 bases are TGTGCCAGCAGTCCCCGGGGACTAGCGGGAGGGAGCTCCTACAATGAGCAGTTCTTC.